The T cell receptor (beta chain) described here comes from a study of shared clonotypes between healthy human individuals. Overall study findings and caveats: Generally, naive subsets (rather than memory subsets) showed larger estimated richness. Among donors, the sharing of clonotypes was expected to be influenced by sequencing depth. The sharing of 4% to 5.5% of naive CD4 clonotypes was seen across a handful of donors.

As for this clone: The antigen remains undetermined. Other DNA variants within this sample encode the same CDR3.

The deep-level immunoSEQ assay was used. TCRdb's table, derived via immunoSEQ multiplex PCR, lists solely in-frame clones and lacks some. This table has about 2.2 million clones, roughly 95% appearing once. It was CD45RO-negative cells, positively selected for CCR7, that made up naive CD8 cells, with terminally differentiated effector memory CD45RA+ cells excluded. Sample: naive CD8+ T cells from PBMCs. The receptor's source is a man aged 18 to 35 in good health. Some clones in this sample may be carry-over from other donors' samples.

CDR3 coding DNA: TGTGCCAGCAGCTTAGCCGGGGGAAATCAGCCCCAGCATTTT. Its translation is CASSLAGGNQPQHF. The chain recombines TRBV7-8 with TRBJ1-5, with D tentatively TRBD1 (5 bases). The CDR3 sequence is 14 residues long. V lost 0 bases and J 4 bases, leaving 7 bases between the germline ends. Germline V lookup: CDR1 SGHVS, CDR2 FQNEAQ. Filled out from reference TRBV7-8 and TRBJ1-5, the complete variable domain reads GAGVSQSPRYKVAKRGQDVALRCDPISGHVSLFWYQQALGQGPEFLTYFQNEAQLDKSGLPSDRFFAERPEGSVSTLKIQRTQQEDSAVYLCASSLAGGNQPQHFGDGTRLSIL.